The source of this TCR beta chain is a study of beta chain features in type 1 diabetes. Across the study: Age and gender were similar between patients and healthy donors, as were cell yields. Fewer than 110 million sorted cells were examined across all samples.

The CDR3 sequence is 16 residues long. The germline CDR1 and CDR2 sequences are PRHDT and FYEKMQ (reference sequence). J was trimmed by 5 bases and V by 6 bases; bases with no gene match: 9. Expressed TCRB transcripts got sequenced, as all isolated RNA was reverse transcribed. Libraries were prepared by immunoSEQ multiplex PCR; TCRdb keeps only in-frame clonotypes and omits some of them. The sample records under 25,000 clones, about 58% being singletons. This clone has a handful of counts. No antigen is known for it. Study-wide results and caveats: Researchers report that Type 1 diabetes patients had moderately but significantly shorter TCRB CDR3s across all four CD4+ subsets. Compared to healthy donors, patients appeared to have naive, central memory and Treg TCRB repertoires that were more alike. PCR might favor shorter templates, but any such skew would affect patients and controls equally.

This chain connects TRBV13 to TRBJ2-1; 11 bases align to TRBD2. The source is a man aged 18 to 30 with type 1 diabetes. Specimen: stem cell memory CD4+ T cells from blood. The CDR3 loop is CASSPLAGGLHNEQFF. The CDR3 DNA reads TGTGCCAGCAGTCCATTAGCGGGGGGGCTCCACAATGAGCAGTTCTTC.